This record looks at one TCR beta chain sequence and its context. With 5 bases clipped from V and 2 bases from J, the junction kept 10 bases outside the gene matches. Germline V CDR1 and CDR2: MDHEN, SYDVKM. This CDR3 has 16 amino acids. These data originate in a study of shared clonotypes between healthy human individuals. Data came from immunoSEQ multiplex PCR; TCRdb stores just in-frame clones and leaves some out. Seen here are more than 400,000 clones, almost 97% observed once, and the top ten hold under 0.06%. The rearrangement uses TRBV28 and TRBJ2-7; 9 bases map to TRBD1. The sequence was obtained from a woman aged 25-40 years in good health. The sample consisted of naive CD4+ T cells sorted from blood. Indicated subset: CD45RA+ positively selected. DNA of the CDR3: TGTGCCAGCAGTGGGGATGGGACAGGGAAAGCCTACGAGCAGTACTTC. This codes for CASSGDGTGKAYEQYF.